The rows below give T cell receptor beta chains drawn from one sample of a study of CXCR3-negative and CXCR3-positive naive CD8 T cells. Following a re-call of the 5' RACE reads, TCRdb has one entry per CDR3 protein and lacks DNA. Seen in this sample are tens of thousands of distinct CDR3 sequences; the ten most common clones hold roughly 1.5%. What was sequenced was naive CXCR3- CD8+ T cells from blood. The receptors derive from a human donor in good health. Some clones in this sample may be carry-over from other donors' samples. Each CDR3 is given with its conserved first and last residue.

V gene,J gene,CDR3 protein
TRBV7-9,TRBJ2-7,CASSSRTDSYEQYF
TRBV29-1,TRBJ2-5,CSVDGHPETQYF
TRBV15,TRBJ2-1,CATSRDRGLASSYNEQFF
TRBV4-3,TRBJ2-7,CASSQDSQGYEQYF
TRBV14,TRBJ2-1,CASSWTGGYNEQFF
TRBV7-2,TRBJ1-1,CASSLVEGQWDTEAFF
TRBV12-3/TRBV12-4,TRBJ2-3,CASSPLPGGGTDTQYF
TRBV21-1,TRBJ2-1,CASSKTSVNTPSYNEQFF
TRBV29-1,TRBJ2-7,CSVGVPGRTYEQYF
TRBV20-1,TRBJ2-7,CSPKRGDYEQYF
TRBV7-9,TRBJ2-7,CASSLVGSPYEQYF
TRBV4-1,TRBJ1-6,CASSQRDPPTYNSPLHF
TRBV28,TRBJ2-1,CASSWGLAEVPYNEQFF
TRBV29-1,TRBJ2-7,CSVEGSRKGQNYEQYF
TRBV19,TRBJ2-1,CASSSEGENEQFF
TRBV7-2,TRBJ2-7,CASSDRAYEQYF
TRBV29-1,TRBJ2-1,CSALGIRNEQFF
TRBV7-8,TRBJ1-4,CASSSGQVPNEKLFF
TRBV7-8,TRBJ2-7,CASSLLAGEPSSYEQYF
TRBV5-1,TRBJ1-1,CASSLIPGENTEAFF
TRBV7-9,TRBJ2-3,CASRSTLSSGASTDTQYF
TRBV7-9,TRBJ2-7,CASSSRGYEQYF